The T cell receptor (beta chain) described here comes from a study of memory CD4+ T cells and cytomegalovirus serostatus. This CDR3 contains 13 residues. V was clipped by 8 bases and J by 12 bases, with 17 bases between them. CDR1 and CDR2 from the germline V gene are LGHNT and FRNRAP. Sequencing used immunoSEQ multiplex PCR; TCRdb keeps in-frame clones, though not all of them. The data hold approximately 40,000 clones, with around 72% observed a single time. The sort gate was single viable CD3+CD4+CD8-CD45RO+ cells for memory CD4+ T cells. Sequenced: memory CD4+ T cells from blood. The sequence came from an adult in good health and CMV-seronegative. The chain uses TRBV12-5 and TRBJ1-6, with unresolved D. CDR3 coding DNA: TGTGCTAGTTCGGAGGTGGGAACCCAACCCCTCCACTTT. Its translation: CASSEVGTQPLHF.